Sequencing of this T cell receptor (beta chain) was carried out in a study of T cells in localized non-small cell lung cancer. General study results and limits: Prolonged overall survival went with higher T cell density in the blood. Because only a single region of the tumor was sequenced, heterogeneity remains possible.

Trimming stripped 11 bases from V and 0 bases from J, with 13 bases between. The CDR3 loop spans 13 amino acids. CDR1 MNHGY and CDR2 SAAAGT come from the germline V gene. In the case of this clone: As yet, its antigen is unknown.

Sequencing used immunoSEQ multiplex PCR; TCRdb keeps in-frame clones, though not all of them. Among roughly 700 clones listed, 21% were seen once. Sample: normal lung tissue next to the tumor, taken before any cancer treatment. The V call is TRBV6-8, the J call TRBJ1-1; D is perhaps TRBD1 (5 bases). The receptor's source is an older female donor with stage II lung adenocarcinoma. The CDR3, as DNA: TGTGCCTCCGTGGGGGTAATGAACACTGAAGCTTTCTTT. It encodes CASVGVMNTEAFF.